The 11 T cell receptor beta chains below come from one sample, sequenced in a study of cytomegalovirus exposure and HLA in healthy donors. Both 60 Vbeta primers and 13 Jbeta primers went into the PCR. TCRdb's table, derived via immunoSEQ multiplex PCR, lists solely in-frame clones and lacks some. Among nearly 300,000 clones listed, 86% were seen once. The sample comprised PBMCs. All receptors come from a man aged 40-49 years in good health and CMV-seropositive.

The rearrangement links TRBV5-1 to TRBJ2-5; TRBD1 aligns across 11 bases. The CDR3 sequence is 15 residues long. Germline V CDR1 and CDR2: SGHRS, YFSETQ. Trimming took 4 bases from V and 5 from J; bases not matched to a gene: 7. CDR3 sequence: CASSVDRGRGETQYF. The CDR3 DNA sequence: TGCGCCAGCAGCGTGGACAGGGGGCGGGGGGAGACCCAGTACTTC. Full variable domain (outside the CDR3, taken from reference TRBV5-1 and TRBJ2-5): KAGVTQTPRYLIKTRGQQVTLSCSPISGHRSVSWYQQTPGQGLQFLFEYFSETQRNKGNFPGRFSGRQFSNSRSEMNVSTLELGDSALYLCASSVDRGRGETQYFGPGTRLLVL.

This clone was counted once. The rearrangement joins TRBV27 to TRBJ2-7, with D maybe TRBD1 (7 bases). V shed 5 bases and J shed 0 bases, with 14 bases lying between them. From germline, CDR1 is MNHEY and CDR2 SMNVEV (reference sequence). The CDR3 has 15 residues. The CDR3 DNA sequence: TGTGCCAGCAGTCCGCGGGACAGCTACTCCTACGAGCAGTACTTC. Translation gives CASSPRDSYSYEQYF.

The chain has TRBV7-6 and TRBJ2-7, with a tentative D call TRBD1 (5 bases). The CDR3 is 14 residues long. In germline, CDR1 is SGHVS, CDR2 FNYEAQ. V lost 0 bases to trimming and J lost 3 bases, with 9 bases between them. DNA of the CDR3: TGTGCCAGCAGCTTAGCCGACAGCGACTACGAGCAGTACTTC. It encodes CASSLADSDYEQYF.

This chain connects TRBV5-4 to TRBJ2-5, with 12 bases lining up with TRBD2. J lost 4 bases, V lost 0 bases, and 13 bases had no gene match. The CDR3 is 19 residues long. CDR1 SGHNT and CDR2 YYREEE come from the germline V gene (reference sequence). CDR3 region: CASSLASMASGRASETQYF. CDR3 sequence (DNA): TGTGCCAGCAGCTTGGCCAGTATGGCTAGCGGGAGGGCCTCAGAGACCCAGTACTTC.

V is TRBV30 and J is TRBJ2-1; D might be TRBD2 (6 bases). The V and J ends lost 2 bases and 3 bases respectively, with 11 bases between them. Per germline, CDR1 GTSNPN and CDR2 SVGIG (reference sequence). CDR3 length equals 14 residues. CDR3 residues: CAWSYLAHYNEQFF. CDR3 DNA: TGTGCCTGGAGTTACCTAGCGCACTACAATGAGCAGTTCTTC.

The CDR3 DNA reads as TGTGCCAGCAGCTGGGGGAGGGCTAGTAACACTGAAGCTTTCTTT. This sequence encodes CASSWGRASNTEAFF. This sequence joins TRBV9 and TRBJ1-1; a possible D gene is TRBD1 (5 bases). Germline CDR1 and CDR2: SGDLS and YYNGEE. V lost 4 bases, J lost 2 bases, and 15 bases lay in between. The CDR3 is 15 amino acids.

The chain combines TRBV7-9 with TRBJ2-7; 8 bases match TRBD2. The CDR3 is 18 amino acids. V was pared by 5 bases and J by 2 bases, with 17 bases of the junction left unmatched. The germline CDR1 and CDR2 sequences are SEHNR and FQNEAQ (reference sequence). CDR3 residues: CASSGSGAAGGRTYEQYF. The CDR3 nucleotides are TGTGCCAGCAGCGGGAGTGGGGCGGCGGGAGGTAGGACCTACGAGCAGTACTTC.

The chain is built from TRBV6-6 and TRBJ2-7, with D unclear. The V end lost 6 bases, the J end lost 4 bases, and 19 bases lay between the germline ends. This CDR3 contains 15 residues. CDR1 and CDR2 from the germline V gene are MNHNY and SVGAGI (reference sequence). DNA of the CDR3: TGTGCCAGCAGGCCCAGACCGGTAGCATCTTACGAGCAGTACTTC. Its protein is CASRPRPVASYEQYF.

The CDR3 loop reads CASSQLLRRETGELFF. CDR3 nucleotide sequence: TGCGCCAGCAGCCAGCTCCTTCGAAGGGAGACCGGGGAGCTGTTTTTT. The chain joins TRBV4-3 to TRBJ2-2; a possible D gene is TRBD2 (5 bases). This CDR3 has 16 residues. The germline CDR1 and CDR2 sequences are LGHNA and YSLEER. V was pared by 3 bases and J by 5 bases, with 16 bases between.

This chain uses TRBV28 with TRBJ2-1, with D maybe TRBD1 (7 bases). The germline gives CDR1 MDHEN, CDR2 SYDVKM. The CDR3 loop spans 18 amino acids. V was shortened by 10 bases and J by 0 bases, with 25 bases between the two germline ends. The CDR3 DNA reads as TGTGCCACGGGGGACAGAGCCTCGCGACGCGACTCCTACAATGAGCAGTTCTTC. Its protein product is CATGDRASRRDSYNEQFF.

The rearrangement uses TRBV19 and TRBJ2-1; TRBD1 might be the D (6 bases). V was shortened by 3 bases and J by 7 bases, with 16 bases between the two germline ends. This CDR3 region has 15 residues. Germline V gene lookup returns CDR1 LNHDA and CDR2 SQIVND (reference sequence). DNA for the CDR3: TGTGCCAGTAGTATTCAAACAGGGCTGGCTAATGAGCAGTTCTTC. Protein: CASSIQTGLANEQFF.